One and the same sample provided the 20 T cell receptor beta chains below, sequenced in a study of blood T cell repertoires in COVID-19. Clones were read by immunoSEQ multiplex PCR, and TCRdb kept only the in-frame ones, dropping some. The table records under 250,000 clones, 88% of them present only once. Sequencing was performed on peripheral blood. The receptors originated from a woman aged 25 to 39 with COVID-19, enrolled during active disease.

The chain links TRBV30 to TRBJ2-5; 10 bases are shared with TRBD2. There are 13 residues in the CDR3. The germline gives CDR1 GTSNPN, CDR2 SVGIG (reference sequence). Losses at the gene ends were 8 bases for V and 1 base for J; bases not matched to a gene: 4. CDR3 region: CARRLAGQETQYF. The CDR3, as DNA: TGTGCCCGAAGACTAGCGGGCCAAGAGACCCAGTACTTC. Drawing the rest from reference TRBV30 and TRBJ2-5, the complete variable domain is SQTIHQWPATLVQPVGSPLSLECTVEGTSNPNLYWYRQAAGRGLQLLFYSVGIGQISSEVPQNLSASRPQDRQFILSSKKLLLSDSGFYLCARRLAGQETQYFGPGTRLLVL.

This chain joins TRBV19 and TRBJ2-3; 10 bases match TRBD2. Germline trimming cut 5 bases from V and 4 bases from J; bases unmatched to any gene: 6. The CDR3 is made up of 15 amino acids. In germline, CDR1 is LNHDA, CDR2 SQIVND (reference sequence). CDR3 DNA: TGTGCCAGTAGTCGTGGTAGCGGGAGGCCAGATACGCAGTATTTT. It specifies CASSRGSGRPDTQYF.

The chain couples TRBV9 to TRBJ1-2; 7 positions agree with TRBD1. V lost 3 bases to trimming and J lost 0 bases; unmatched junction nucleotides: 8. The CDR3 is 16 amino acids. Looked up from germline, CDR1 is SGDLS and CDR2 is YYNGEE. CDR3 nucleotide sequence: TGTGCCAGCAGCGACGGGGACAGCTCTACTAACTATGGCTACACCTTC. This translates into CASSDGDSSTNYGYTF.

This clone is a singleton in its sample. V gene TRBV6-6 combines with J gene TRBJ2-1; 7 nucleotides match TRBD1. CDR1 is MNHNY, CDR2 SVGAGI, per germline (reference sequence). The length of the CDR3 is 12 residues. Trimming cost V 6 bases and J 11 bases; bases outside gene matches: 7. The CDR3 is CASRPDRAKQFF. The CDR3 nucleotides read TGTGCCAGCAGACCAGACAGGGCAAAGCAGTTCTTC.

The genes are TRBV18 and TRBJ1-2; a weak D match, TRBD1 (5 bases). The germline gives CDR1 KGHSH, CDR2 LQKENI. The CDR3 runs 12 residues. Between the trimmed V and J ends, which lost 3 bases and 8 bases, there was a span of 10 bases. CDR3 nucleotides: TGTGCCAGCTCACCCCAGGGTGGCGGCTACACCTTC. Its translation: CASSPQGGGYTF.

The rearrangement uses TRBV5-6 and TRBJ2-7, with D uncertain. Trimming pared 0 bases from V and 5 bases from J, leaving 12 bases between. Germline V CDR1 and CDR2: SGHDT, YYEEEE. The CDR3 is 14 residues long. In nucleotides, the CDR3 is TGTGCCAGCAGCTTGGGGGTAGTACAGCACGAGCAGTACTTC. This gives the protein CASSLGVVQHEQYF.

The table lists this clone with a count of one. V and J are TRBV11-3 and TRBJ2-5, with D possibly being TRBD1 (7 bases). The CDR3 has 13 residues. V lost 4 bases and J lost 2, with 8 bases in between. Germline lookup yields CDR1 SGHNT and CDR2 YENEEA. In DNA, the CDR3 is TGTGCCAGCAGCTCAGGGGGGCAAGAGACCCAGTACTTC. It specifies CASSSGGQETQYF. Full variable domain (remainder filled in from reference TRBV11-3 and TRBJ2-5): EAGVVQSPRYKIIEKKQPVAFWCNPISGHNTLYWYLQNLGQGPELLIRYENEEAVDDSQLPKDRFSAERLKGVDSTLKIQPAELGDSAVYLCASSSGGQETQYFGPGTRLLVL.

This clone was detected only a few times. The V and J genes are TRBV5-1 and TRBJ2-1; TRBD2 agrees at 16 bases. The germline gives CDR1 SGHRS, CDR2 YFSETQ. V lost 7 bases to trimming and J lost 8 bases; unmatched junction nucleotides: 6. CDR3 size: 15 residues. CDR3 sequence: CASGGLAGGPDEQFF. CDR3 nucleotide sequence: TGCGCCAGCGGGGGACTAGCGGGAGGGCCGGATGAGCAGTTCTTC.

This chain's CDR3 is CATSEAGGGYTF. The CDR3 bases are TGTGCCACCAGTGAAGCAGGGGGCGGCTACACCTTC. The J gene is TRBJ1-2, the V gene TRBV24-1, with TRBD1 identical over 8 bases. CDR3 length: 12 amino acids. The ends lost 4 bases at V and 8 bases at J; junction bases unmatched: 2. Germline loops: CDR1 KGHDR, CDR2 SFDVKD.

The rearrangement uses TRBV9 and TRBJ1-2, with 7 bases aligning to TRBD1. This CDR3 comprises 15 residues. J lost 4 bases, V lost 3 bases, and 9 bases had no gene match. CDR1 is SGDLS, CDR2 YYNGEE, per germline. CDR3: CASSGRTGPTYGYTF. The CDR3 nucleotides are TGTGCCAGCAGCGGAAGGACAGGTCCTACCTATGGCTACACCTTC.

The chain carries TRBV7-2 and TRBJ2-6, with D possibly TRBD1 on 5 matching bases. CDR1 is SGHTA and CDR2 is FQGNSA in the germline V gene. CDR3 length: 15 residues. The V and J ends lost 7 bases and 0 bases respectively, with 10 bases between them. CDR3: CASTERGSGANVLTF. CDR3 bases: TGTGCCAGCACCGAAAGGGGCTCTGGGGCCAACGTCCTGACTTTC.

This clone was seen once. This chain uses TRBV29-1 with TRBJ2-1, with 9 nucleotides matching TRBD2. V dropped 6 bases and J dropped 4; count of bases not matched to a gene: 7. Germline V CDR1 and CDR2: SQVTM, ANQGSEA. This CDR3 is built from 14 residues. The CDR3 DNA is TGCAGCGTCCCCCGTGGACTAGCGTACAATGAGCAGTTCTTC. Translating gives CSVPRGLAYNEQFF.

The gene calls are TRBV19 and TRBJ1-2, with 7 bases aligning to TRBD1. Germline assignment: CDR1 LNHDA and CDR2 SQIVND (reference sequence). This CDR3 is 15 amino acids long. Trimming cost V 3 bases and J 8 bases; bases outside gene matches: 12. DNA of the CDR3: TGTGCCAGTAGTATGGATGAAGGGGGCTATCGAGGCTACACCTTC. This encodes CASSMDEGGYRGYTF.

This clone was seen more than once but under ten times. The chain employs TRBV2 and TRBJ1-1; D remains ambiguous. CDR1 and CDR2 from the germline V gene are SNHLY and FYNNEI. CDR3 length equals 16 residues. V dropped 2 bases and J dropped 6 bases, with 19 bases sitting between them. The CDR3 nucleotides read TGTGCCAGCAGTGAAATCGACCTACACTATGCCTCTGAAGCTTTCTTT. Translating gives CASSEIDLHYASEAFF.

The V gene is TRBV5-1, the J gene TRBJ2-5, with a weak D call TRBD1 (6 bases). With 4 bases removed from V and 5 bases from J, the gap between germline ends came to 15 bases. The germline gives CDR1 SGHRS, CDR2 YFSETQ. The CDR3 length is 14 residues. The CDR3 here is CASSPGQPSETQYF. The CDR3 DNA reads as TGCGCCAGCAGCCCCGGACAGCCTTCTGAGACCCAGTACTTC.

V is TRBV19 and J is TRBJ1-6; no clear D gene. Trimming removed 5 bases from V and 6 bases from J, with 14 bases in between. The CDR3 extends over 15 amino acids. Per the germline V gene, CDR1 is LNHDA and CDR2 is SQIVND (reference sequence). Written as DNA, the CDR3 is TGTGCCAGTAGTCTTACAGATTACGGTAATTCACCCCTCCACTTT. Its protein is CASSLTDYGNSPLHF.

This rearrangement joins TRBV29-1 to TRBJ1-1; D gene ambiguous. V gave up 5 bases and J gave up 0 bases, with 10 bases separating them. Germline V gene lookup returns CDR1 SQVTM and CDR2 ANQGSEA. The CDR3 has 13 amino acids. The CDR3 DNA follows: TGCAGCGTTCGCCATTCTATGAACACTGAAGCTTTCTTT. As protein: CSVRHSMNTEAFF. Full variable domain (rest looked up from reference TRBV29-1 and TRBJ1-1): SAVISQKPSRDICQRGTSLTIQCQVDSQVTMMFWYRQQPGQSLTLIATANQGSEATYESGFVIDKFPISRPNLTFSTLTVSNMSPEDSSIYLCSVRHSMNTEAFFGQGTRLTVV.

The chain employs TRBV6-4 and TRBJ1-2; D is uncertain. The germline CDR1 and CDR2 sequences are MRHNA and SNTAGT. V was shortened by 0 bases and J by 7 bases, with 12 bases between the two germline ends. The CDR3 spans 14 residues. CDR3 DNA sequence: TGTGCCAGCAGTGACTCCGGTGACCGAGGTGGCTACACCTTC. Protein: CASSDSGDRGGYTF.

The chain couples TRBV5-5 to TRBJ1-5; 11 bases align to TRBD1. The V and J ends lost 4 bases and 6 bases, in that order; junction bases with no gene match: 6. Germline lookup yields CDR1 SGHKS and CDR2 YYEKEE (reference sequence). CDR3 size: 15 residues. The CDR3 sequence: CASSPGQGASQPQHF. The CDR3 coding sequence is TGTGCCAGCAGCCCTGGACAGGGGGCTAGTCAGCCCCAGCATTTT.

This clone occurred once. This CDR3 reads CASSEGTALWETQYF. The CDR3 coding sequence is TGTGCCAGCAGTGAAGGGACTGCCCTATGGGAGACCCAGTACTTC. The genes are TRBV2 and TRBJ2-5; D is perhaps TRBD2 (5 bases). CDR1 is SNHLY and CDR2 is FYNNEI in the germline V gene. Trimming stripped 1 base from V and 5 bases from J, with 14 bases between. The CDR3 totals 15 residues.